This T cell receptor (beta chain) was retrieved from a study of Graves' ophthalmopathy and Graves' hyperthyroidism. Study-wide background: Specimen type is peripheral blood, obtained at initial diagnosis before any treatment.

Moderate-to-severe activity, CAS ≥3, NOSPECS ≥4 and a duration under 3 months were seen in donors with ophthalmopathy. Other autoimmune disease, uncontrolled infection, pregnancy and lactation led to exclusion. Losses at the gene ends were 4 bases for V and 6 bases for J; bases not matched to a gene: 14. CDR3 size: 16 residues. Germline V gives CDR1 SGDLS, CDR2 YYNGEE. RNA transcripts yielded amplified TCR beta CDR3 regions. Amplification began with first-round RT-PCR using HTBI primers, then second-round multiplex PCR was performed. TCRdb fed the multiplex PCR reads into MiXCR, producing one record per CDR3 protein. The table has roughly 160,000 distinct CDR3 sequences, just under 40% seen once.

The receptor's source is a man in his thirties or forties with Graves' ophthalmopathy. The V call is TRBV9, the J call TRBJ2-7, with 9 bases that match TRBD1. The sequenced sample consisted of peripheral blood. CDR3: CASSPHPGTGKGEQYF. The DNA for the CDR3 is TGTGCCAGCAGCCCCCACCCCGGGACAGGGAAGGGCGAGCAGTACTTC.